The 14 T cell receptor beta chains listed next were all sequenced from one sample in a study of fetal regulatory T cell absence and autoimmunity. Clones were read by immunoSEQ multiplex PCR, and TCRdb kept only the in-frame ones, dropping some. The top ten hold roughly 2% of the sample, which has more than 85,000 clones, roughly 78% seen once. The sequenced sample consisted of pancreas tissue. The source of these receptors is a male donor with IPEX syndrome.

The V call is TRBV7-8, the J call TRBJ2-7; D not resolved. The germline V and J ends were trimmed by 5 bases and 0 bases, with 14 bases remaining between them. The CDR3 totals 15 residues. Germline V CDR1 and CDR2: SGHVS, FQNEAQ. The CDR3 sequence is CASSPSRFSSYEQYF. CDR3 sequence (DNA): TGTGCCAGCAGCCCTTCTAGATTCAGCTCCTACGAGCAGTACTTC.

The chain links TRBV6-1 to TRBJ2-5; maybe TRBD2 (5 bases). CDR3 length: 14 residues. With 2 bases removed from V and 2 bases from J, the gap between germline ends came to 9 bases. CDR1 is MNHNS, CDR2 SASEGT, per germline. This CDR3 is CASSELAGQETQYF. Here the CDR3 DNA reads TGTGCCAGCAGTGAACTCGCGGGTCAAGAGACCCAGTACTTC.

This clone occurred a few times. V and J are TRBV19 and TRBJ2-1, with a possible D match to TRBD2 (6 bases). Germline V gene data show CDR1 as LNHDA and CDR2 as SQIVND (reference sequence). This CDR3 comprises 15 residues. Deletions cut 5 bases from V and 4 bases from J, with 15 bases between. DNA for the CDR3: TGTGCCAGTAGTGCGGGACCAGTTGGTTACAATGAGCAGTTCTTC. Protein product: CASSAGPVGYNEQFF.

V is TRBV6-5 and J is TRBJ2-5, with D possibly called TRBD1 or TRBD2 (5 bases each). The germline V and J ends were trimmed by 8 bases and 1 base, with 11 bases remaining between them. CDR1 and CDR2 (germline): MNHEY, SVGAGI. The CDR3 is 13 residues long. As DNA, the CDR3 is TGTGCCAGCTCTCGGGACGTCCAAGAGACCCAGTACTTC. Translated, it gives CASSRDVQETQYF.

The V call is TRBV2, the J call TRBJ1-5, with D perhaps matching TRBD1 (5 bases). Germline V CDR1 and CDR2: SNHLY, FYNNEI. V was cut by 7 bases and J by 4 bases, with 20 bases left in between. This CDR3 region has 16 residues. The CDR3 loop is CASTSEAGIRNQPQHF. As DNA, the CDR3 is TGTGCCAGCACTAGCGAAGCAGGGATAAGGAATCAGCCCCAGCATTTT.

The chain combines TRBV27 with TRBJ2-3, with a possible D match to TRBD2 (5 bases). Germline assignment: CDR1 MNHEY and CDR2 SMNVEV (reference sequence). This CDR3 region has 16 residues. The V and J ends lost 10 bases and 1 base respectively, with 21 bases between them. As DNA, the CDR3 is TGTGCCACCAGCGAACAAAGCGGTTGGGGCACAGATACGCAGTATTTT. Protein sequence: CATSEQSGWGTDTQYF.

This sequence joins TRBV5-8 and TRBJ2-7, with 9 positions matching TRBD1. From germline, CDR1 is SGHTS and CDR2 YDEGEE. This CDR3 spans 19 amino acids. Unmatched junction bases numbered 19, after V lost 4 bases and J lost 2 bases. Written as DNA, the CDR3 is TGTGCCAGCAGCACATCGATAGCAAACGAGGGACAGGGAGCCTACGAGCAGTACTTC. It specifies CASSTSIANEGQGAYEQYF.

The V and J genes are TRBV6-6 and TRBJ2-5, with 8 bases fitting TRBD2. Germline lookup yields CDR1 MNHNY and CDR2 SVGAGI (reference sequence). This CDR3 has 14 residues. V gave up 6 bases and J gave up 3 bases; unmatched junction bases: 6. CDR3 region: CASSPLAGEETQYF. DNA for the CDR3: TGTGCCAGCAGCCCTCTAGCGGGTGAAGAGACCCAGTACTTC.

In its sample, this clone was seen a few times. This chain joins TRBV5-1 and TRBJ2-2, with 14 bases fitting TRBD2. The CDR3 runs to 14 residues. Germline CDR1 and CDR2: SGHRS and YFSETQ. The V and J ends lost 5 bases and 6 bases, in that order; junction bases with no gene match: 0. The CDR3 protein is CASRTSGRAGELFF. The CDR3 DNA sequence: TGCGCCAGCAGGACTAGCGGGAGGGCCGGGGAGCTGTTTTTT.

On this clone itself: Distinct nucleotide sequences in the sample also encode this CDR3. The chain combines TRBV7-9 with TRBJ2-7; D unclear. Germline V gene lookup returns CDR1 SEHNR and CDR2 FQNEAQ (reference sequence). The V and J ends lost 2 bases and 1 base respectively, with 0 bases between them. The CDR3 loop spans 11 amino acids. The CDR3: CASSLSYEQYF. The CDR3 DNA reads TGTGCCAGCAGCTTATCCTACGAGCAGTACTTC.

The rearrangement joins TRBV11-2 to TRBJ2-1; 8 nucleotides agree with TRBD2. The CDR3 has 16 amino acids. Losses at the gene ends were 4 bases for V and 6 bases for J; bases not matched to a gene: 11. Germline V gives CDR1 SGHAT, CDR2 FQNNGV. The CDR3 coding sequence is TGTGCCAGCAGCTCCTTTTCAACCGGGACTAGCAATGAGCAGTTCTTC. Amino acids: CASSSFSTGTSNEQFF.

The J gene is TRBJ1-5, the V gene TRBV10-3; 9 positions agree with TRBD1. Germline CDR1 reads ENHRY; CDR2 reads SYGVKD. CDR3 length: 16 residues. J was trimmed by 4 bases and V by 7 bases; bases with no gene match: 11. CDR3 coding DNA: TGTGCCATCACCCGAAAACAGGGGGCGGGAAATCAGCCCCAGCATTTT. Amino acids: CAITRKQGAGNQPQHF.

This clone came up a few times. This rearrangement joins TRBV7-2 to TRBJ2-1, with TRBD2 as a possible D gene (5 bases). The CDR3 loop spans 15 amino acids. Trimming removed 4 bases at V and 4 bases at J, with 14 bases between. The germline gives CDR1 SGHTA, CDR2 FQGNSA. CDR3 sequence: CASSSWASRYNEQFF. In DNA, the CDR3 is TGTGCCAGCAGCTCGTGGGCTAGCCGTTACAATGAGCAGTTCTTC.

This clone was found a few times. The CDR3 reads CASILNTEAFF. CDR3 in DNA: TGTGCCAGCATTTTGAACACTGAAGCTTTCTTT. This sequence joins TRBV2 and TRBJ1-1; D gene uncertain. V lost 7 bases to trimming and J lost 0 bases, with 3 bases between them. The CDR3 runs to 11 residues. The germline V gene has CDR1 SNHLY and CDR2 FYNNEI.